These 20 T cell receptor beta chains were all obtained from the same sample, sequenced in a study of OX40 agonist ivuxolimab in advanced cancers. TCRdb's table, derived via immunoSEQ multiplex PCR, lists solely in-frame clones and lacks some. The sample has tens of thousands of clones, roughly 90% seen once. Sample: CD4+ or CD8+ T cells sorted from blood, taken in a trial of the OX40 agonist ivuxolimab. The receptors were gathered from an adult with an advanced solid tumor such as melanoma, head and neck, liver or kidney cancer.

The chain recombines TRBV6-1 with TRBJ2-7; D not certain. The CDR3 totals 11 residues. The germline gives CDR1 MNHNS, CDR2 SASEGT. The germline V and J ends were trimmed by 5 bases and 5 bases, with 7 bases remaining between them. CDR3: CASSYPDEQYF. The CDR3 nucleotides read TGTGCCAGCAGTTACCCGGACGAGCAGTACTTC.

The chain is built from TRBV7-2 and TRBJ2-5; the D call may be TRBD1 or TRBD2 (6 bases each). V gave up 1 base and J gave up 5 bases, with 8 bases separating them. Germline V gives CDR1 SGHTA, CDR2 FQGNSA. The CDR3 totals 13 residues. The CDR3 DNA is TGTGCCAGCAGCTTAGGAGGGGGGGAGACCCAGTACTTC. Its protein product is CASSLGGGETQYF.

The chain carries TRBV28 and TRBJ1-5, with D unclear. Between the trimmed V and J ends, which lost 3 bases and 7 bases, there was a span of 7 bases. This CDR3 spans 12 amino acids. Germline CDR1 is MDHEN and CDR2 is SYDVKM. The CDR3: CASSFGPQPQHF. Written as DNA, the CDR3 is TGTGCCAGCAGTTTCGGCCCGCAGCCCCAGCATTTT. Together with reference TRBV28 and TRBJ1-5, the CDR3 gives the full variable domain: DVKVTQSSRYLVKRTGEKVFLECVQDMDHENMFWYRQDPGLGLRLIYFSYDVKMKEKGDIPEGYSVSREKKERFSLILESASTNQTSMYLCASSFGPQPQHFGDGTRLSIL.

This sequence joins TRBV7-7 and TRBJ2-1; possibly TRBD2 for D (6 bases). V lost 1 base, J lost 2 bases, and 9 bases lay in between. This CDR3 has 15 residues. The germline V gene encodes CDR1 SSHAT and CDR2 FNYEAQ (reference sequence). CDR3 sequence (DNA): TGTGCCAGCAGCTTAGGGAGCGGGCCCTACAATGAGCAGTTCTTC. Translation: CASSLGSGPYNEQFF.

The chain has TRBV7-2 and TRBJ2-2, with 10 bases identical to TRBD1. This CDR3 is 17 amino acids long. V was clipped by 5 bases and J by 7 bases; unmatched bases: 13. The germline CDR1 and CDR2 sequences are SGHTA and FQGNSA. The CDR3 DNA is TGTGCCAGCAGCCCTGGGGGACAGGGGTTTAGTGGCGGGGAGCTGTTTTTT. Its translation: CASSPGGQGFSGGELFF.

In nucleotides, the CDR3 is TGTGCCATCAGTGAATTGCTAGCGGGAGGAGATACGCAGTATTTT. Amino acids: CAISELLAGGDTQYF. The J gene is TRBJ2-3, the V gene TRBV10-3; 11 nucleotides align to TRBD2. This CDR3 comprises 15 residues. Germline V gene lookup returns CDR1 ENHRY and CDR2 SYGVKD. J was trimmed by 5 bases and V by 3 bases; bases with no gene match: 4.

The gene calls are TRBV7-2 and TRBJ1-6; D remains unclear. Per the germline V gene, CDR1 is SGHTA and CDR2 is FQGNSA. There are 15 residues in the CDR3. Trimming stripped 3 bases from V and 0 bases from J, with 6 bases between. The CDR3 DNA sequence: TGTGCCAGCAGCTTGGAGAGCTCCTATAATTCACCCCTCCACTTT. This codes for CASSLESSYNSPLHF.

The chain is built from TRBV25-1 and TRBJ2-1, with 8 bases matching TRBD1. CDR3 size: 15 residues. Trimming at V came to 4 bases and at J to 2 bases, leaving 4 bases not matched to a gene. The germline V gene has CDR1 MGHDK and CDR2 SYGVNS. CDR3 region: CASSAGTGAYNEQFF. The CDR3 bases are TGTGCCAGCAGTGCCGGGACAGGCGCCTACAATGAGCAGTTCTTC.

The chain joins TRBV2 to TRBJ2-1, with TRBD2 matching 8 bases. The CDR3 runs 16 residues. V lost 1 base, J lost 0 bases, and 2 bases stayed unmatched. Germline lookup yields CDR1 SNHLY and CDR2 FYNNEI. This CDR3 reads CASSEGLATSYNEQFF. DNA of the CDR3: TGTGCCAGCAGTGAAGGACTAGCGACCTCCTACAATGAGCAGTTCTTC.

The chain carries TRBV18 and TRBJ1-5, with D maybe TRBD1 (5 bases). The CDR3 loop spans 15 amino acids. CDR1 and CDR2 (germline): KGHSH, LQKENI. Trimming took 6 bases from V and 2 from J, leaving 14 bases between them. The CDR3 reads CASSHRSVGNQPQHF. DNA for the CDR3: TGTGCCAGCTCGCACAGGTCCGTGGGCAATCAGCCCCAGCATTTT.

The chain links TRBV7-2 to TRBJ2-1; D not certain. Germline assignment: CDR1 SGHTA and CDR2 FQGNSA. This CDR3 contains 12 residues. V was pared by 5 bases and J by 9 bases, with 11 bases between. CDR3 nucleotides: TGTGCCAGCAGCACCCGGAATGCTGAGCAGTTCTTC. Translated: CASSTRNAEQFF.

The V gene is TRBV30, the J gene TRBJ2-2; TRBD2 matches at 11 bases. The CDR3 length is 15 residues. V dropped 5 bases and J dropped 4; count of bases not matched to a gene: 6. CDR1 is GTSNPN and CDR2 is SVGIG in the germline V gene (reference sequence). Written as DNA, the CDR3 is TGTGCCTGGGCACTAGCGGGAGTAGGCACCGGGGAGCTGTTTTTT. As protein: CAWALAGVGTGELFF.

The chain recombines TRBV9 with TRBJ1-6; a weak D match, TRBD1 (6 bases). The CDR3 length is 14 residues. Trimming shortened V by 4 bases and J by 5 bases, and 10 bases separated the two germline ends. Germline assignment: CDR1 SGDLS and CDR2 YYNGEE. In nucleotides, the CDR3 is TGTGCCAGCAGCACCGGGACAAATAATTCACCCCTCCACTTT. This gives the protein CASSTGTNNSPLHF.

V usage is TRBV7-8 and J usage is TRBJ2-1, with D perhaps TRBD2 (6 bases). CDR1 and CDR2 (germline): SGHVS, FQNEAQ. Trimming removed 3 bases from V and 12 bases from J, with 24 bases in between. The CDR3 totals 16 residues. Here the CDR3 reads CASSLGGGTQLGVQFF. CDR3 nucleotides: TGTGCCAGCAGCTTGGGTGGCGGGACCCAGCTAGGGGTGCAGTTCTTC. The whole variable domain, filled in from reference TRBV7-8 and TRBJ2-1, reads GAGVSQSPRYKVAKRGQDVALRCDPISGHVSLFWYQQALGQGPEFLTYFQNEAQLDKSGLPSDRFFAERPEGSVSTLKIQRTQQEDSAVYLCASSLGGGTQLGVQFFGPGTRLTVL.

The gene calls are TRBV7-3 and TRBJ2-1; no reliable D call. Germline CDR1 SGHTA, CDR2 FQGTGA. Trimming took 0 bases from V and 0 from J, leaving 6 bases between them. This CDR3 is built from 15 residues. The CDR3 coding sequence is TGTGCCAGCAGCTTAACCGCAGACTCCTACAATGAGCAGTTCTTC. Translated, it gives CASSLTADSYNEQFF.

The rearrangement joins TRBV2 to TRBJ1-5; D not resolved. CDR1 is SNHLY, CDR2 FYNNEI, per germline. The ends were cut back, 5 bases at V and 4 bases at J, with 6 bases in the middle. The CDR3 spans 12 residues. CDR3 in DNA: TGTGCCAGCAGTCGACCTAATCAGCCCCAGCATTTT. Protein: CASSRPNQPQHF.

For the CDR3, the DNA is TGTGCCAGCACCCCTGGCGGGGAGTCACCCCTCCACTTT. Translation gives CASTPGGESPLHF. The chain carries TRBV5-4 and TRBJ1-6; D is unresolved. CDR3 length: 13 amino acids. Germline assignment: CDR1 SGHNT and CDR2 YYREEE (reference sequence). V was cut by 6 bases and J by 10 bases, with 14 bases left in between.

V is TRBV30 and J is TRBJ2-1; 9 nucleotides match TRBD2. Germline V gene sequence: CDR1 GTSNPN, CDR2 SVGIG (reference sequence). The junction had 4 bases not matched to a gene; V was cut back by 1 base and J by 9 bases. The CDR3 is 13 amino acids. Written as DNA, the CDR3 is TGTGCCTGGAGTGAGCTAGCGGGACTTGAGCAGTTCTTC. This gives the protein CAWSELAGLEQFF.

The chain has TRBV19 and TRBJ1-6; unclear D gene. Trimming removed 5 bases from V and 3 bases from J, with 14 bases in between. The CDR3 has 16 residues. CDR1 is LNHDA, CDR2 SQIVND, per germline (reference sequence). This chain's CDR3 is CASSPDGGFYNSPLHF. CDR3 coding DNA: TGTGCCAGTAGTCCAGACGGAGGCTTCTATAATTCACCCCTCCACTTT.

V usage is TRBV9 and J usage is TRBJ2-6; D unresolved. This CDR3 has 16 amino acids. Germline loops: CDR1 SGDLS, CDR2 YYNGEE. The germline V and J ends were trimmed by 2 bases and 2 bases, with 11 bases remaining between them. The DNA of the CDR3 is TGTGCCAGCAGCGTCGGGCAGGACCCTGGGGCCAACGTCCTGACTTTC. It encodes CASSVGQDPGANVLTF.